A selection of T cell receptor beta chains follows, all from one sample in a study of CD8+CD57+ T cells in acquired aplastic anemia. Via MiXCR, TCRdb re-called the reads, giving one row per CDR3 protein. The data contain 100,000 to 150,000 distinct CDR3 sequences, 48% of them singletons. Sequencing used sorted CD4+, CD8+, or CD8+CD57+ T cells (not recorded which) from PBMCs. The receptors were sampled from a human donor in good health, serving as a control. The conserved cysteine and the conserved F or W are not part of the CDR3 here.

TRBV5-1	TRBJ1-6	ASSLSSRQGGSPLH
TRBV2	TRBJ2-1	ATGAARAEQF
TRBV7-9	TRBJ1-1	ASSLAWGRGTNTEAF
TRBV19	TRBJ2-2	ASSIGVWELF
TRBV7-8	TRBJ2-3	ACSSSIRGDRDTQY
TRBV2	TRBJ2-7	ASSLGQNSYEQY
TRBV12-3/TRBV12-4	TRBJ1-5	ASSHALGQGARQPQH
TRBV6-2/TRBV6-3	TRBJ1-1	ASGNEAF
TRBV13	TRBJ1-1	ASSLGDRGNTEAF
TRBV15	TRBJ2-3	ATSADRGLDTQY
TRBV7-9	TRBJ2-7	ASSSAGTGGVEQY
TRBV7-9	TRBJ1-6	ASSLAGFDLNSPLH
TRBV9	TRBJ2-7	ASSVGGSQPLEQY
TRBV6-1	TRBJ2-5	ASRGFQETQY
TRBV10-3	TRBJ1-2	AITPEGNYGYT
TRBV10-3	TRBJ1-6	ASGGQGAGRVRNSPLH
TRBV18	TRBJ1-1	ASSLLSGSNTEAF
TRBV2	TRBJ1-5	ASRLRDSSNQPQH
TRBV12-3/TRBV12-4	TRBJ2-7	ASSSGSVEQY
TRBV10-3	TRBJ1-1	AISDGQGTEAF
TRBV6-1	TRBJ2-7	ASDRDYEQY
TRBV20-1	TRBJ1-5	SARQGGQPQH
TRBV27	TRBJ1-2	ASSSRATGDYGYT
TRBV2	TRBJ2-3	ASRETGGADTQY
TRBV24-1	TRBJ2-1	ATSDASGGVNEQF
TRBV7-2	TRBJ2-7	ASSFPRYEQY
TRBV19	TRBJ1-5	ASKSGGIQPQH
TRBV20-1	TRBJ1-1	SARDTGNTEAF